Listed here are 20 T cell receptor beta chains from one sample, sequenced in a study of T cells in Graves' hyperthyroidism and ophthalmopathy. There were TCR beta CDR3 regions amplified from RNA transcripts. The HTBI primer set drove a first-round RT-PCR of the TCR CDR3. TCRdb re-derived calls from the multiplex PCR reads in MiXCR, one entry per CDR3 protein. The sample contains around 300,000 distinct CDR3 sequences, around 20% of which appear only once. The sequenced material came from blood. These receptors were taken from a man aged 25 to 40 with Graves' ophthalmopathy.

In regard to this clonotype: A much larger clonotype is one base distant, so this may be a read error. The chain links TRBV5-1 to TRBJ1-1; maybe TRBD1 (6 bases). Germline V gives CDR1 SGHRS, CDR2 YFSETQ. The CDR3 is made up of 16 amino acids. The CDR3 loop is CAGSLTTSGEGTEAFF. CDR3 nucleotides: TGCGCCGGCAGCTTGACCACCTCAGGGGAAGGCACTGAAGCTTTCTTT. Full variable domain (rest looked up from reference TRBV5-1 and TRBJ1-1): KAGVTQTPRYLIKTRGQQVTLSCSPISGHRSVSWYQQTPGQGLQFLFEYFSETQRNKGNFPGRFSGRQFSNSRSEMNVSTLELGDSALYLCAGSLTTSGEGTEAFFGQGTRLTVV.

Note on this clonotype: Relative to the germline gene, one junction end is altered; a read error may explain this. This CDR3 reads CASSFLQAPYGANVLTF. The CDR3 DNA is TGTGCCAGCAGCTTTTTACAGGCGCCGTATGGGGCCAACGTCCTGACTTTT. J is TRBJ2-6 and V is TRBV11-2, with D possibly being TRBD1 (5 bases). The germline V gene has CDR1 SGHAT and CDR2 FQNNGV. CDR3 length: 17 amino acids.

Ten or more counts support this clonotype. The gene calls are TRBV2 and TRBJ2-7, with 8 positions matching TRBD1. Germline V gene data show CDR1 as SNHLY and CDR2 as FYNNEI. J gave up 4 bases and V 6 bases, and 8 bases lay outside the gene matches. The CDR3 is made up of 14 amino acids. In DNA form, the CDR3 reads TGTGCCAGCAGCGTCGTGGACAGGGCTTACGAGCAGTACTTC. Amino acid sequence: CASSVVDRAYEQYF.

This clonotype was seen many times. CDR3 amino acids: CAWTPTGDGYTF. In DNA, the CDR3 is TGTGCCTGGACCCCGACAGGGGATGGCTACACCTTC. This chain connects TRBV30 to TRBJ1-2; 8 nucleotides line up with TRBD1. There are 12 residues in the CDR3. The J segment lost 6 bases and the V segment lost 4 bases, leaving 4 bases of the junction unmatched. CDR1 is GTSNPN, CDR2 SVGIG, per germline (reference sequence).

The chain joins TRBV6-9 to TRBJ1-3; D is unclear. Per the germline V gene, CDR1 is MNHGY and CDR2 is SVAAGI. The CDR3 is 11 amino acids. V was pared by 3 bases and J by 7 bases, with 4 bases between. The CDR3 DNA sequence: TGTGCCAGCAGTTACTCCAACACCATATATTTT. Protein: CASSYSNTIYF.

The chain uses TRBV5-1 and TRBJ2-5; no clear D gene. The CDR3 is 14 residues long. Germline V gene lookup returns CDR1 SGHRS and CDR2 YFSETQ. Trimming took off 0 bases at V and 0 bases at J, with 6 bases between the two ends. CDR3 bases: TGCGCCAGCAGCTTGGCCTATAACCAAGAGACCCAGTACTTC. It translates to CASSLAYNQETQYF. Based on the CDR3 plus reference TRBV5-1 and TRBJ2-5, the full variable domain is KAGVTQTPRYLIKTRGQQVTLSCSPISGHRSVSWYQQTPGQGLQFLFEYFSETQRNKGNFPGRFSGRQFSNSRSEMNVSTLELGDSALYLCASSLAYNQETQYFGPGTRLLVL.

The chain joins TRBV24-1 to TRBJ2-1, with TRBD2 matching 10 bases. Losses at the gene ends were 7 bases for V and 5 bases for J; bases not matched to a gene: 4. This CDR3 is 14 amino acids long. The V gene's germline CDR1 is KGHDR and CDR2 SFDVKD. CDR3 DNA sequence: TGTGCCACCAGGGCTAGCGGGAGTGACAATGAGCAGTTCTTC. Translation gives CATRASGSDNEQFF.

This clonotype was observed many times. The chain's CDR3 is CASSVRVGDYEQYF. The CDR3 bases are TGTGCCAGCAGCGTACGGGTAGGGGACTACGAGCAGTACTTC. This rearrangement joins TRBV9 to TRBJ2-7, with D maybe TRBD1 (5 bases). The CDR3 is 14 amino acids. Per germline, CDR1 SGDLS and CDR2 YYNGEE. The V end lost 1 base, the J end lost 3 bases, and 11 bases lay between the germline ends. Complete variable domain (other parts from reference TRBV9 and TRBJ2-7): DSGVTQTPKHLITATGQRVTLRCSPRSGDLSVYWYQQSLDQGLQFLIQYYNGEERAKGNILERFSAQQFPDLHSELNLSSLELGDSALYFCASSVRVGDYEQYFGPGTRLTVT.

This clonotype was observed many times. V is TRBV2 and J is TRBJ1-5; D unresolved. The V end was cut by 6 bases, the J end by 0 bases, with 9 bases between. The CDR3 runs 14 residues. Per germline, CDR1 SNHLY and CDR2 FYNNEI. CDR3 nucleotides: TGTGCCAGCAGCAAGGACTATAGCAATCAGCCCCAGCATTTT. It is translated as CASSKDYSNQPQHF.

This clonotype was seen a few times. This clone may be a read error of a much larger clone one base away. The rearrangement links TRBV15 to TRBJ1-1; the match to TRBD1 covers 7 bases. This CDR3 is 12 amino acids long. Looked up from germline, CDR1 is LNHNV and CDR2 is YYDKDF (reference sequence). The CDR3 DNA reads TGTGCCACCGGAAAACAGGGGACTGGAGCTTTCTTT. Translated, it gives CATGKQGTGAFF. The entire variable domain, with the rest obtained from reference TRBV15 and TRBJ1-1, is as follows: DAMVIQNPRYQVTQFGKPVTLSCSQTLNHNVMYWYQQKSSQAPKLLFHYYDKDFNNEADTPDNFQSRRPNTSFCFLDIRSPGLGDTAMYLCATGKQGTGAFFGQGTRLTVV.

This clonotype was seen ten or more times. This chain joins TRBV11-2 and TRBJ2-1, with a weak D call TRBD1 (6 bases). The CDR3 has 13 amino acids. V shed 5 bases and J shed 6 bases, with 11 bases lying between them. Germline V CDR1 and CDR2: SGHAT, FQNNGV. The CDR3 loop reads CASSPGHFNEQFF. The CDR3 coding sequence is TGTGCCAGCAGCCCGGGACACTTCAATGAGCAGTTCTTC.

This clonotype was counted at least ten times. The chain couples TRBV5-1 to TRBJ2-1; D perhaps matches TRBD2 (6 bases). The CDR3 runs 15 residues. The germline gives CDR1 SGHRS, CDR2 YFSETQ. V lost 6 bases and J 2 bases, leaving 15 bases between the germline ends. The CDR3 DNA follows: TGCGCCAGCACGTTATCAGGGACTGCCTACAATGAGCAGTTCTTC. Its protein is CASTLSGTAYNEQFF.

The chain joins TRBV6-1 to TRBJ1-2; the match to TRBD1 covers 8 bases. The V and J ends lost 4 bases and 7 bases, in that order; junction bases with no gene match: 8. CDR3 length: 14 residues. Looked up from germline, CDR1 is MNHNS and CDR2 is SASEGT. CDR3 protein: CASSARRGLGGYTF. The CDR3 region has the DNA TGTGCCAGCAGTGCTCGCAGGGGGCTAGGTGGCTACACCTTC.

This chain uses TRBV6-1 with TRBJ1-5; no definite D call. V lost 10 bases to trimming and J lost 5 bases, with 15 bases between them. Looked up from germline, CDR1 is MNHNS and CDR2 is SASEGT. CDR3 length: 13 amino acids. The CDR3 coding sequence is TGTGCCACCCTCCCATCGGAAGATCAGCCCCAGCATTTT. Encoded protein: CATLPSEDQPQHF.

This chain joins TRBV29-1 and TRBJ2-2; 7 nucleotides line up with TRBD2. Germline assignment: CDR1 SQVTM and CDR2 ANQGSEA. The ends lost 7 bases at V and 4 bases at J; junction bases unmatched: 6. CDR3 length: 13 amino acids. The CDR3 DNA follows: TGCAGCGCTCGACTAGCCGGCACCGGGGAGCTGTTTTTT. As protein: CSARLAGTGELFF.

Ten or more counts support this clonotype. CDR3 sequence reads: CSAPPLTGAHNEQFF. The CDR3 DNA sequence: TGCAGTGCTCCCCCCCTGACGGGAGCCCACAATGAGCAGTTCTTC. The genes are TRBV20-1 and TRBJ2-1; tentative D call: TRBD2 (6 bases). Germline V CDR1 and CDR2: DFQATT, SNEGSKA (reference sequence). This CDR3 is built from 15 residues. Between the trimmed V and J ends, which lost 5 bases and 5 bases, there was a span of 19 bases.

This clonotype was recorded many times. This chain uses TRBV30 with TRBJ1-5; D unresolved. Trimming left V 3 bases short and J 7 bases short, with 10 bases between. This CDR3 has 12 residues. CDR1 and CDR2 from the germline V gene are GTSNPN and SVGIG (reference sequence). The CDR3 region is CAWRGLGQPQHF. The DNA of the CDR3 is TGTGCCTGGAGAGGTTTAGGACAGCCCCAGCATTTT.

The chain joins TRBV6-5 to TRBJ1-4; D ambiguous. The CDR3 spans 14 residues. V lost 5 bases to trimming and J lost 1 base, with 8 bases between them. In germline, CDR1 is MNHEY, CDR2 SVGAGI. The CDR3 sequence is CASSHHLTNEKLFF. The CDR3 DNA sequence: TGTGCCAGCAGTCACCACCTAACTAATGAAAAACTGTTTTTT.

The V call is TRBV20-1, the J call TRBJ2-3; 10 positions match TRBD2. CDR1 and CDR2 from the germline V gene are DFQATT and SNEGSKA (reference sequence). Trimming removed 5 bases from V and 5 bases from J; junction bases left unmatched: 7. The CDR3 has 14 amino acids. The CDR3 loop is CSAYSGRRIDTQYF. CDR3 bases: TGCAGTGCTTATAGCGGGAGGAGAATAGATACGCAGTATTTT.

This chain uses TRBV4-1 with TRBJ2-2, with 8 bases matching TRBD1. Germline V gene lookup returns CDR1 MGHRA and CDR2 YSYEKL. CDR3 length: 15 residues. V lost 7 bases and J lost 2; bases outside the gene matches: 6. The CDR3 region is CASTTDRANTGELFF. In nucleotides, the CDR3 is TGCGCCAGCACCACGGACAGGGCTAACACCGGGGAGCTGTTTTTT.